Here is one T cell receptor beta chain with its context. Its antigen is as yet unknown. The CDR3 totals 14 residues. The germline V gene encodes CDR1 SGHTA and CDR2 FQGNSA. J gave up 7 bases and V 7 bases, and 8 bases lay outside the gene matches. The data are from a study of chemoradiotherapy in HPV16-positive cancers. General study points: For HPV16-positive patients, expanding HPV-responsive T cells associated with longer recurrence-free survival.

TCRdb's table, derived via immunoSEQ multiplex PCR, lists solely in-frame clones and lacks some. The sample lists fewer than 6,000 clones, roughly 90% occurring once. This receptor was obtained from a human donor with HPV-associated anogenital cancer. The V call is TRBV7-2, the J call TRBJ2-3, with TRBD2 matching 10 bases. The specimen was blood, collected from a patient who underwent chemoradiotherapy. CDR3 coding DNA: TGTGCCAGCACTCCGAGCGGGGGGGCGTATACGCAGTATTTT. Encoded protein: CASTPSGGAYTQYF.